The 5 T cell receptor beta chains presented below share a single source sample, sequenced in a study of T-cell reconstitution after alpha-beta-depleted transplantation in children. Construction of the TCRbeta library involved unique molecular identifiers. TCRdb independently ran MiXCR on the PCR reads; one entry per CDR3 protein. The sample contains hundreds of thousands of distinct CDR3 sequences, 10% to 15% of which appear only once. The sample was PBMCs, mostly from graft donor cells, taken 360 days after TCRalphabeta/CD19-depleted stem cell transplant. The receptors originated from a male patient aged 10 to 17 who had a stem cell transplant for acute myeloid leukemia, so the T cells may come from the graft donor.

The chain has TRBV4-2 and TRBJ1-2, with D maybe TRBD1 (5 bases). This CDR3 contains 17 residues. Germline CDR1 is LGHNA and CDR2 is YNFKEQ. V was trimmed by 1 base and J by 4 bases, leaving 19 bases between them. The CDR3 DNA follows: TGTGCCAGCAGCCAAGTGTCCGGGGCCCTAGGGACCTATGGCTACACCTTC. The encoded protein is CASSQVSGALGTYGYTF.

This clonotype was seen a handful of times. The chain has TRBV28 and TRBJ2-7; 10 nucleotides agree with TRBD2. Per the germline V gene, CDR1 is MDHEN and CDR2 is SYDVKM. There are 14 residues in the CDR3. V was pared by 4 bases and J by 5 bases, with 5 bases of the junction left unmatched. Here the CDR3 reads CASSSPSGSHEQYF. CDR3 nucleotides: TGTGCCAGCAGTTCCCCTAGCGGGAGCCACGAGCAGTACTTC.

In its sample, this clonotype was seen a few times. This rearrangement joins TRBV5-1 to TRBJ2-6, with 7 bases fitting TRBD1. Germline-derived CDR1 and CDR2 are SGHRS and YFSETQ. The CDR3 covers 17 residues. Trimming at V came to 0 bases and at J to 1 base, leaving 4 bases not matched to a gene. Here the CDR3 reads CASSLAGQPSGANVLTF. The DNA for the CDR3 is TGCGCCAGCAGCTTGGCGGGACAGCCGTCTGGGGCCAACGTCCTGACTTTC.

This clonotype was counted at least ten times. V gene TRBV20-1 combines with J gene TRBJ2-3, with 8 bases that match TRBD2. The CDR3 is made up of 14 amino acids. Germline loops: CDR1 DFQATT, CDR2 SNEGSKA (reference sequence). The junction had 8 bases not matched to a gene; V was cut back by 6 bases and J by 3 bases. The CDR3 bases are TGCAGTGCCCCCCTACGGGAGGGGACAGATACGCAGTATTTT. This encodes CSAPLREGTDTQYF.

Ten or more counts support this clonotype. The V and J genes are TRBV14 and TRBJ2-7, with 9 bases matching TRBD2. Germline V gene data show CDR1 as SGHDN and CDR2 as FVKESK. The CDR3 is made up of 16 amino acids. The J segment lost 3 bases and the V segment lost 0 bases, leaving 6 bases of the junction unmatched. The CDR3 coding sequence is TGTGCCAGCAGCCAAGAAGGCGGGAGGGCTCTCTACGAGCAGTACTTC. It encodes CASSQEGGRALYEQYF.